The 30 T cell receptor beta chains given below trace back to one sample, sequenced in a study of T cells in Graves' hyperthyroidism and ophthalmopathy. The source material, RNA transcripts, was used to amplify TCR beta CDR3 regions. Researchers ran a first-round RT-PCR on the TCR CDR3 using the HTBI primer set. MiXCR, run by TCRdb on the multiplex PCR reads, gives a single entry per CDR3 protein. The table shows hundreds of thousands of distinct CDR3 sequences, with over 40% occurring only once. Sequencing used peripheral blood or thyroid tissue (not recorded which). These receptors originate from an adult man with Graves' disease, either hyperthyroidism or ophthalmopathy (not recorded which).

There are many counts of this clonotype. This chain joins TRBV5-1 and TRBJ1-1; tentatively, D is TRBD1 (5 bases). Trimming removed 4 bases at V and 0 bases at J, with 7 bases between. The CDR3 runs to 13 residues. Germline values: CDR1 SGHRS, CDR2 YFSETQ. The CDR3: CASSLRVNTEAFF. For the CDR3, the DNA is TGCGCCAGCAGCCTCAGGGTGAACACTGAAGCTTTCTTT.

The genes are TRBV25-1 and TRBJ2-1; D gene uncertain. The germline V gene has CDR1 MGHDK and CDR2 SYGVNS. This CDR3 spans 14 amino acids. Trimming left V 6 bases short and J 0 bases short, with 9 bases between. The CDR3 protein is CASSSGSSYNEQFF. The CDR3 nucleotides read TGTGCCAGCAGCTCGGGCAGCTCCTACAATGAGCAGTTCTTC.

The chain has TRBV20-1 and TRBJ2-5; 7 nucleotides line up with TRBD1. Germline V gene lookup returns CDR1 DFQATT and CDR2 SNEGSKA (reference sequence). The CDR3 contains 16 residues. V gave up 3 bases and J gave up 0 bases; unmatched junction bases: 10. DNA for the CDR3: TGCAGTGCTAGGGACTGGACAGGTTCATACCAAGAGACCCAGTACTTC. It codes for CSARDWTGSYQETQYF.

This clonotype came up a few times. The chain recombines TRBV7-8 with TRBJ1-6; 7 bases line up with TRBD1. The CDR3 totals 15 residues. Trimming cost V 5 bases and J 13 bases; bases outside gene matches: 14. CDR1 SGHVS and CDR2 FQNEAQ come from the germline V gene. CDR3 bases: TGTGCCAGCAGCCTCACAGGGCAGGGGGTTCAGCCCCTCCACTTT. Translated: CASSLTGQGVQPLHF.

This clonotype has ten or more counts. V is TRBV15 and J is TRBJ1-1; maybe TRBD1 (5 bases). The CDR3 runs 15 residues. The V and J ends lost 0 bases and 11 bases respectively, with 19 bases between them. Germline V gene sequence: CDR1 LNHNV, CDR2 YYDKDF (reference sequence). CDR3 sequence (DNA): TGTGCCACCAGCAGAGAAGGGGCAGGCTCCTCTCGGGCTTTCTTT. The encoded protein is CATSREGAGSSRAFF.

The rearrangement joins TRBV24-1 to TRBJ2-5, with a weak D call TRBD1 (6 bases). The germline V and J ends were trimmed by 9 bases and 9 bases, with 19 bases remaining between them. CDR1 and CDR2 (germline): KGHDR, SFDVKD. The CDR3 has 13 residues. DNA of the CDR3: TGTGCCACCCAAGTAAGGGACAATCAGCCCCAGTACTTC. The encoded protein is CATQVRDNQPQYF.

Turning to this clonotype: A much larger clone is a single base away; this may be a read error. CDR3 protein: CAISLAPVSVQETQYF. In nucleotides, the CDR3 is TGTGCCATCAGCTTAGCCCCGGTGTCAGTCCAAGAGACCCAGTACTTC. The chain joins TRBV10-3 to TRBJ2-5; D remains unclear. The V gene's germline CDR1 is ENHRY and CDR2 SYGVKD. Trimming took 6 bases from V and 1 from J, leaving 18 bases between them. This CDR3 contains 16 residues.

This chain uses TRBV7-2 with TRBJ1-3; D is undetermined. This CDR3 region has 14 residues. Germline CDR1 reads SGHTA; CDR2 reads FQGNSA. V lost 1 base, J lost 3 bases, and 7 bases lay in between. The CDR3 bases are TGTGCCAGCAGCTTAGACTTGATTGGAAACACCATATATTTT. It encodes CASSLDLIGNTIYF.

There are many counts of this clonotype. The CDR3 loop reads CASSHGTSGSYEQYF. The CDR3 DNA reads TGTGCCAGCAGCCACGGGACTAGCGGGTCCTACGAGCAGTACTTC. V is TRBV7-2 and J is TRBJ2-7, with 12 bases matching TRBD2. Germline CDR1 SGHTA, CDR2 FQGNSA. After removal of 5 bases from V and 1 base from J, the junction contained 3 bases not matched to a gene. This CDR3 region has 15 residues.

Turning to this clonotype: This may arise from a read error, as a much more abundant clone is one base away. The rearrangement uses TRBV29-1 and TRBJ1-2, with TRBD1 identical over 7 bases. V was clipped by 3 bases and J by 0 bases; unmatched bases: 7. The length of the CDR3 is 15 residues. Germline V gives CDR1 SQVTM, CDR2 ANQGSEA. The CDR3 loop reads CSVDDPGQANYGYTF. Written as DNA, the CDR3 is TGCAGCGTTGACGACCCCGGACAGGCTAACTATGGCTACACCTTC.

The table lists this clonotype with many counts. The rearrangement uses TRBV7-9 and TRBJ1-5; 7 nucleotides match TRBD1. The germline gives CDR1 SEHNR, CDR2 FQNEAQ (reference sequence). This CDR3 comprises 15 residues. Unmatched junction bases numbered 6, after V lost 5 bases and J lost 2 bases. Here the CDR3 reads CASSGSGGGNQPQHF. CDR3 nucleotides: TGTGCCAGCAGCGGATCAGGGGGGGGCAATCAGCCCCAGCATTTT.

The genes are TRBV10-3 and TRBJ2-7, with 10 bases that match TRBD1. With V trimmed by 3 bases and J by 6 bases, 8 bases remained unmatched. The germline gives CDR1 ENHRY, CDR2 SYGVKD. The CDR3 is 15 residues long. The CDR3 is CAISDVDRGQLEQYF. In nucleotides, the CDR3 is TGTGCCATCAGTGACGTAGACAGGGGGCAGCTCGAGCAGTACTTC.

V and J are TRBV7-8 and TRBJ2-7; no clear D gene. The V gene lost 5 bases and the J gene lost 4 bases, with 12 bases spanning the gap. This CDR3 comprises 13 residues. The V gene's germline CDR1 is SGHVS and CDR2 FQNEAQ. The CDR3 sequence: CASSLDAGYEQYF. CDR3 nucleotides: TGTGCCAGCAGCCTAGATGCCGGGTACGAGCAGTACTTC.

The V and J genes are TRBV12-3 or TRBV12-4 and TRBJ1-5; 7 bases fit TRBD1. CDR3 length equals 14 residues. Unmatched junction bases numbered 7, after V lost 5 bases and J lost 6 bases. CDR3 in amino acids: CASSTGVGGQPQHF. CDR3 in DNA: TGTGCCAGCAGTACAGGGGTTGGTGGTCAGCCCCAGCATTTT.

The rearrangement joins TRBV20-1 to TRBJ1-6; the D gene is possibly TRBD1 (6 bases). This CDR3 has 13 amino acids. Looked up from germline, CDR1 is DFQATT and CDR2 is SNEGSKA (reference sequence). The ends were cut back, 3 bases at V and 9 bases at J, with 12 bases in the middle. The CDR3 nucleotides read TGCAGTGCTAGTCGGGACACGGGTTCACCCCTCCACTTT. It translates to CSASRDTGSPLHF.

In this sample, this clonotype turned up once. The germline gene is not matched at one end of the junction; a read error may be the cause. The chain uses TRBV9 and TRBJ2-2; D possibly corresponds to TRBD2 (5 bases). Germline V gene sequence: CDR1 SGDLS, CDR2 YYNGEE. The CDR3 is 17 amino acids. CDR3 amino acids: CASSASGLSRNAGELFF. The CDR3, as DNA: TGTGCCAGCAGCGCTTCAGGACTGAGCCGGAACGCCGGGGAGCTGTTTTTT. Full variable domain (rest looked up from reference TRBV9 and TRBJ2-2): DSGVTQTPKHLITATGQRVTLRCSPRSGDLSVYWYQQSLDQGLQFLIQYYNGEERAKGNILERFSAQQFPDLHSELNLSSLELGDSALYFCASSASGLSRNAGELFFGEGSRLTVL.

The chain combines TRBV7-9 with TRBJ1-1; D perhaps matches TRBD1 (5 bases). Per the germline V gene, CDR1 is SEHNR and CDR2 is FQNEAQ (reference sequence). Trimming removed 6 bases from V and 4 bases from J, with 12 bases in between. There are 13 residues in the CDR3. The DNA for the CDR3 is TGTGCCAGCAGGCCCGGGGGGTCCACTGAAGCTTTCTTT. Translating gives CASRPGGSTEAFF.

Concerning this clonotype: Relative to the germline gene, one junction end is altered; a read error may explain this. The chain recombines TRBV7-8 with TRBJ1-6; 7 bases are shared with TRBD1. Per the germline V gene, CDR1 is SGHVS and CDR2 is FQNEAQ. The CDR3 loop spans 15 amino acids. DNA for the CDR3: TGCGCCAGCAGCCAAGACCAGGACAGGAATTCACCCCTCCACTTT. Translated, it gives CASSQDQDRNSPLHF.

This clonotype was detected ten times or more. The V gene is TRBV7-9, the J gene TRBJ2-7; 7 bases are shared with TRBD1. Germline assignment: CDR1 SEHNR and CDR2 FQNEAQ (reference sequence). The trim removed 5 bases at V and 5 bases at J, leaving 9 bases unmatched. CDR3 length equals 14 residues. The CDR3 loop is CASSLSGRGNEQYF. The CDR3 DNA reads TGTGCCAGCAGCCTGAGTGGCAGGGGGAACGAGCAGTACTTC.

In the case of this clonotype: This likely comes from a read error, as the CDR3 has no conserved phenylalanine or tryptophan at its end. Because the CDR3's place on the DNA is in doubt, the DNA is left out and the CDR3 is given as listed by TCRdb. This chain joins TRBV19 and TRBJ1-4; the listed D gene, TRBD1, was not tested against the DNA. Termini included, the CDR3 measures 11 amino acids. Germline assignment: CDR1 LNHDA and CDR2 SQIVND (reference sequence). This CDR3 is CASRSQGGTNY.

V gene TRBV2 combines with J gene TRBJ2-5; TRBD2 matches 15 bases. This CDR3 has 18 residues. After removal of 8 bases from V and 1 base from J, the junction contained 11 bases not matched to a gene. Germline V gives CDR1 SNHLY, CDR2 FYNNEI. The CDR3 loop is CASGGLAGGPIFQETQYF. In nucleotides, the CDR3 is TGTGCCAGCGGGGGACTAGCGGGAGGCCCAATTTTCCAAGAGACCCAGTACTTC.

This clonotype was counted at least ten times. The gene calls are TRBV29-1 and TRBJ2-5; D may be TRBD1 or TRBD2 (6 bases each). The CDR3 loop spans 13 amino acids. Germline loops: CDR1 SQVTM, CDR2 ANQGSEA. The germline V and J ends were trimmed by 6 bases and 4 bases, with 15 bases remaining between them. CDR3 in amino acids: CSVGIGGRETQYF. DNA for the CDR3: TGCAGCGTGGGGATCGGGGGCCGAGAGACCCAGTACTTC.

The chain couples TRBV7-9 to TRBJ1-1; D is unresolved. The CDR3 is made up of 12 amino acids. The ends were cut back, 5 bases at V and 10 bases at J, with 14 bases in the middle. The germline gives CDR1 SEHNR, CDR2 FQNEAQ (reference sequence). The CDR3 loop is CASSPNLVGAFF. The CDR3 DNA reads TGTGCCAGCAGCCCAAATCTCGTGGGAGCTTTCTTT.

This clonotype was counted once. The genes are TRBV2 and TRBJ2-7; 7 nucleotides line up with TRBD2. Trimming removed 3 bases from V and 7 bases from J; junction bases left unmatched: 6. The CDR3 spans 13 residues. The V gene's germline CDR1 is SNHLY and CDR2 FYNNEI. The CDR3 bases are TGTGCCAGCAGTGACAGCGGGGTCGAGGAGCAGTACTTC. Translating it yields CASSDSGVEEQYF. The complete variable domain, with remaining parts taken from reference TRBV2 and TRBJ2-7, reads EPEVTQTPSHQVTQMGQEVILRCVPISNHLYFYWYRQILGQKVEFLVSFYNNEISEKSEIFDDQFSVERPDGSNFTLKIRSTKLEDSAMYFCASSDSGVEEQYFGPGTRLTVT.

This clonotype was recorded many times. The chain's CDR3 is CASSLGSQPQHF. The CDR3 coding sequence is TGTGCCAGCAGCTTGGGAAGCCAGCCCCAGCATTTT. The chain employs TRBV7-9 and TRBJ1-5; unclear D gene. The CDR3 loop spans 12 amino acids. CDR1 is SEHNR, CDR2 FQNEAQ, per germline (reference sequence). Trimming took 3 bases from V and 7 from J, leaving 7 bases between them.

The table lists this clonotype with many counts. This chain links TRBV6-1 with TRBJ1-6, with D unresolved. Trimming left V 2 bases short and J 10 bases short, with 12 bases between. CDR1 MNHNS and CDR2 SASEGT come from the germline V gene. The CDR3 loop spans 14 amino acids. The CDR3 region has the DNA TGTGCCAGCAGTGAACGGGTCGATTGGTCACCCCTCCACTTT. Protein sequence: CASSERVDWSPLHF.

Points on this clonotype: A much larger clone lies a single base off, so this may be a read error. The V and J genes are TRBV29-1 and TRBJ1-1, with D possibly being TRBD1 (6 bases). Germline CDR1 reads SQVTM; CDR2 reads ANQGSEA. The CDR3 spans 13 residues. Trimming stripped 5 bases from V and 3 bases from J, with 13 bases between. The CDR3 here is CSVRGQRDTEAFF. CDR3 nucleotides: TGCAGCGTTCGTGGACAGCGGGACACTGAAGCTTTCTTT.

This chain connects TRBV2 to TRBJ1-1; the D gene is possibly TRBD1 (5 bases). The V gene's germline CDR1 is SNHLY and CDR2 FYNNEI. Trimming cost V 5 bases and J 5 bases, with 15 bases left between them. This CDR3 is 14 amino acids long. CDR3 residues: CASSLGDPGTEAFF. The CDR3 bases are TGTGCCAGCAGTTTAGGGGACCCTGGGACTGAAGCTTTCTTT.

The chain has TRBV6-1 and TRBJ1-5, with D tentatively TRBD1 (5 bases). CDR1 is MNHNS, CDR2 SASEGT, per germline. The CDR3 totals 15 residues. V lost 8 bases and J lost 0, with 14 bases in between. The chain's CDR3 is CASSEGATSNQPQHF. The DNA for the CDR3 is TGTGCCAGCTCCGAAGGGGCGACTAGCAATCAGCCCCAGCATTTT.

The table lists this clonotype with a few counts. The chain has TRBV20-1 and TRBJ2-2, with 9 bases aligning to TRBD2. Germline V gene sequence: CDR1 DFQATT, CDR2 SNEGSKA (reference sequence). Germline trimming cut 3 bases from V and 4 bases from J; bases unmatched to any gene: 6. The CDR3 extends over 15 amino acids. The CDR3 DNA sequence: TGCAGTGCTAGGGGAGCGGGAGGTGTCACCGGGGAGCTGTTTTTT. Translating it yields CSARGAGGVTGELFF.